This T cell receptor beta chain was retrieved from a study of blood T cell repertoires in COVID-19. Study overall: Sources were T cells, B-cell-depleted T cells, or PBMCs; the material itself was cDNA or gDNA.

Authors' methods: The assay estimated nucleated cells by amplifying reference gene primers. Measured with immunoSEQ multiplex PCR; TCRdb has only the in-frame clones, and not every one. Clone size and V and J calls were adopted from that table, with D and trimming inferred from the DNA. The sample lists a few hundred thousand clones, around 92% occurring once. There are 14 residues in the CDR3. V was shortened by 1 base and J by 8 bases, with 11 bases between the two germline ends. Germline CDR1 MDHEN, CDR2 SYDVKM. One Seattle source followed patients from active infection through their disease course.

The chain recombines TRBV28 with TRBJ1-4; D is uncertain. This TCR was sampled from a young adult with COVID-19, enrolled during active disease. Material: peripheral blood. The CDR3, as DNA: TGTGCCAGCAGTTTATTCGGGAGTCAGGAAAAACTGTTTTTT. Its translation is CASSLFGSQEKLFF.